Each of the 20 T cell receptor beta chains below was sequenced from the same sample in a study of T cell changes during pregnancy in multiple sclerosis. Repertoires were generated with immunoSEQ multiplex PCR, while TCRdb's copy carries only in-frame clones and drops some. Found here are about 50,000 clones, about nine tenths of them singletons; the top ten hold roughly 0.66%. The source material was CD4+ T cells from peripheral blood mononuclear cells, sampled after pregnancy. These receptors were collected from a female donor in good health, enrolled as a control in a pregnancy study.

The V and J genes are TRBV7-8 and TRBJ2-7, with TRBD2 identical over 7 bases. The ends lost 6 bases at V and 0 bases at J; junction bases unmatched: 5. The germline CDR1 and CDR2 sequences are SGHVS and FQNEAQ. The CDR3 consists of 14 residues. Here the CDR3 reads CASRPGGSSYEQYF. DNA of the CDR3: TGTGCCAGCAGACCCGGGGGGAGCTCCTACGAGCAGTACTTC.

The chain has TRBV5-1 and TRBJ2-2; 7 bases match TRBD2. The germline CDR1 and CDR2 sequences are SGHRS and YFSETQ. Unmatched junction bases numbered 3, after V lost 0 bases and J lost 1 base. The CDR3 covers 16 residues. The CDR3 DNA reads as TGCGCCAGCAGCTTGGCCGGCGGGGGGAACACCGGGGAGCTGTTTTTT. Translated, it gives CASSLAGGGNTGELFF.

The chain recombines TRBV7-9 with TRBJ1-1; D remains unclear. The germline CDR1 and CDR2 sequences are SEHNR and FQNEAQ (reference sequence). This CDR3 spans 11 amino acids. The germline V and J ends were trimmed by 5 bases and 8 bases, with 9 bases remaining between them. The CDR3 region is CASSPQAEAFF. The CDR3 DNA follows: TGTGCCAGCAGCCCCCAGGCGGAAGCTTTCTTT.

J is TRBJ1-1 and V is TRBV6-6, with D unresolved. CDR1 MNHNY and CDR2 SVGAGI come from the germline V gene (reference sequence). This CDR3 comprises 15 residues. Deletions cut 7 bases from V and 0 bases from J, with 15 bases between. In DNA, the CDR3 is TGTGCCAGCACCCCCGAGTGGTTTTTGAACACTGAAGCTTTCTTT. As protein: CASTPEWFLNTEAFF.

The table lists this clone with a count of one. The chain combines TRBV5-1 with TRBJ2-3; no definite D call. V lost 8 bases and J 0 bases, leaving 13 bases between the germline ends. The CDR3 runs 14 residues. CDR1 is SGHRS, CDR2 YFSETQ, per germline. The CDR3 coding sequence is TGCGCCAGTGACCGAGACACTAGCACAGATACGCAGTATTTT. Amino acid sequence: CASDRDTSTDTQYF.

The gene calls are TRBV19 and TRBJ2-1, with 9 bases fitting TRBD1. Germline V gene sequence: CDR1 LNHDA, CDR2 SQIVND (reference sequence). The CDR3 covers 18 residues. V shed 4 bases and J 7 bases; nucleotides not matched to a gene: 17. CDR3 in amino acids: CASSKGAQGAKGWNEQFF. The DNA for the CDR3 is TGTGCCAGTAGTAAGGGGGCACAGGGGGCGAAAGGGTGGAATGAGCAGTTCTTC.

The chain joins TRBV10-3 to TRBJ2-1; D ambiguous. CDR3 length equals 12 residues. The V and J ends lost 7 bases and 5 bases respectively, with 9 bases between them. Germline assignment: CDR1 ENHRY and CDR2 SYGVKD. CDR3 sequence reads: CAITRDNNEQFF. CDR3 DNA sequence: TGTGCCATCACCCGAGACAACAATGAGCAGTTCTTC.

This chain uses TRBV11-1 with TRBJ2-7; D possibly corresponds to TRBD2 (5 bases). Trimming removed 5 bases at V and 3 bases at J, with 8 bases between. Germline CDR1 SGHAT, CDR2 FQDESV (reference sequence). This CDR3 spans 12 amino acids. The CDR3 region is CASSRGNYEQYF. In DNA form, the CDR3 reads TGTGCCAGCAGCCGGGGTAACTACGAGCAGTACTTC.

The chain has TRBV4-1 and TRBJ1-2; 7 nucleotides line up with TRBD1. V was pared by 2 bases and J by 3 bases, with 9 bases of the junction left unmatched. This CDR3 has 16 residues. In germline, CDR1 is MGHRA, CDR2 YSYEKL. CDR3 loop: CASSQPSLGGDYGYTF. For the CDR3, the DNA is TGCGCCAGCAGCCAACCCTCTCTAGGGGGCGACTATGGCTACACCTTC.

DNA of the CDR3: TGTGCCAGCAGTGAAGCGGGGCAGGGGTTTACTGAAGCTTTCTTT. Protein: CASSEAGQGFTEAFF. The V call is TRBV2, the J call TRBJ1-1, with D perhaps TRBD1 (6 bases). Trimming took 0 bases from V and 5 from J, leaving 13 bases between them. The CDR3 extends over 15 amino acids. Per germline, CDR1 SNHLY and CDR2 FYNNEI. The whole variable domain, remainder taken from reference TRBV2 and TRBJ1-1, is EPEVTQTPSHQVTQMGQEVILRCVPISNHLYFYWYRQILGQKVEFLVSFYNNEISEKSEIFDDQFSVERPDGSNFTLKIRSTKLEDSAMYFCASSEAGQGFTEAFFGQGTRLTVV.

The genes are TRBV6-1 and TRBJ1-2; the D is unclear. The germline V gene encodes CDR1 MNHNS and CDR2 SASEGT. V gave up 5 bases and J gave up 7 bases, with 8 bases separating them. The CDR3 loop spans 11 amino acids. The CDR3 sequence: CASSPGSGYTF. DNA for the CDR3: TGTGCCAGCAGTCCCGGGTCTGGCTACACCTTC.

V and J are TRBV18 and TRBJ2-1, with D perhaps matching TRBD1 (5 bases). V was clipped by 4 bases and J by 2 bases, with 12 bases between them. The germline CDR1 and CDR2 sequences are KGHSH and LQKENI. The CDR3 loop spans 15 amino acids. The CDR3 DNA follows: TGTGCCAGCTCACGAAACCCAGGGACCTACAATGAGCAGTTCTTC. Translation: CASSRNPGTYNEQFF. Full variable domain (missing parts from reference TRBV18 and TRBJ2-1): NAGVMQNPRHLVRRRGQEARLRCSPMKGHSHVYWYRQLPEEGLKFMVYLQKENIIDESGMPKERFSAEFPKEGPSILRIQQVVRGDSAAYFCASSRNPGTYNEQFFGPGTRLTVL.

J is TRBJ1-1 and V is TRBV18, with no clear D. The V end lost 5 bases, the J end lost 1 base, and 8 bases lay between the germline ends. This CDR3 region has 13 residues. Germline V CDR1 and CDR2: KGHSH, LQKENI. CDR3 residues: CASSFGSNTEAFF. CDR3 in DNA: TGTGCCAGCTCATTCGGGTCGAACACTGAAGCTTTCTTT.

About this clone itself: Sequence at one end of the junction differs from germline and may be a read error. The chain is built from TRBV5-6 and TRBJ2-5, with 10 bases aligning to TRBD2. The closer fit of TRBJ2-7 to the DNA end suggests the J call may be wrong. CDR3 length equals 15 residues. The V gene's germline CDR1 is SGHDT and CDR2 YYEEEE. CDR3: CTSTIGTSVSYEQYF. In DNA, the CDR3 is TGTACCAGCACAATCGGGACTAGCGTCTCCTACGAGCAGTACTTC.

This clone appeared a single time. The rearrangement uses TRBV4-2 and TRBJ1-1; D is unresolved. Germline CDR1 reads LGHNA; CDR2 reads YNFKEQ. CDR3 length equals 16 residues. Trimming shortened V by 1 base and J by 3 bases, and 15 bases separated the two germline ends. CDR3 in DNA: TGTGCCAGCAGCCAAGGAGGGTCCCCTCGGCACACTGAAGCTTTCTTT. Its protein is CASSQGGSPRHTEAFF.

In its sample, this clone was seen once. The chain employs TRBV6-1 and TRBJ2-7, with TRBD1 identical over 7 bases. V lost 3 bases, J lost 2 bases, and 4 bases stayed unmatched. Germline CDR1 reads MNHNS; CDR2 reads SASEGT. The CDR3 length is 14 residues. The CDR3 coding sequence is TGTGCCAGCAGTGAGTACAGGGGTACCTACGAGCAGTACTTC. Translation gives CASSEYRGTYEQYF.

This clone showed up just once. V usage is TRBV6-5 and J usage is TRBJ2-7; possible D gene TRBD2, 6 bases. The V gene's germline CDR1 is MNHEY and CDR2 SVGAGI. The length of the CDR3 is 16 residues. Trimming pared 0 bases from V and 3 bases from J, leaving 15 bases between. CDR3 nucleotide sequence: TGTGCCAGCAGTTACTCCGCCGGGGCGGGGTACTACGAGCAGTACTTC. Its protein product is CASSYSAGAGYYEQYF.

The CDR3 DNA follows: TGTGCCAGCAGCCCACTGATAACAGTCTACAATGAGCAGTTCTTC. It codes for CASSPLITVYNEQFF. This chain joins TRBV7-8 and TRBJ2-1; D is unclear. Trimming stripped 5 bases from V and 3 bases from J, with 14 bases between. The CDR3 consists of 15 residues. CDR1 and CDR2 from the germline V gene are SGHVS and FQNEAQ. The full variable domain, with the rest looked up from reference TRBV7-8 and TRBJ2-1, is GAGVSQSPRYKVAKRGQDVALRCDPISGHVSLFWYQQALGQGPEFLTYFQNEAQLDKSGLPSDRFFAERPEGSVSTLKIQRTQQEDSAVYLCASSPLITVYNEQFFGPGTRLTVL.

Here the CDR3 reads CARPRAPALFYGYTF. Here the CDR3 DNA reads TGCGCCCGACCCAGGGCCCCGGCCCTTTTCTATGGCTACACCTTC. The V and J genes are TRBV4-1 and TRBJ1-2; D possibly corresponds to TRBD1 (5 bases). Trimming took 11 bases from V and 4 from J, leaving 23 bases between them. The CDR3 extends over 15 amino acids. CDR1 is MGHRA, CDR2 YSYEKL, per germline.

The V call is TRBV5-4, the J call TRBJ1-4; possible D gene TRBD1, 6 bases. V dropped 0 bases and J dropped 5 bases, with 8 bases sitting between them. This CDR3 has 14 residues. Germline V gene data show CDR1 as SGHNT and CDR2 as YYREEE (reference sequence). CDR3 sequence reads: CASSLGQVNEKLFF. CDR3 sequence (DNA): TGTGCCAGCAGCTTGGGACAGGTGAATGAAAAACTGTTTTTT.